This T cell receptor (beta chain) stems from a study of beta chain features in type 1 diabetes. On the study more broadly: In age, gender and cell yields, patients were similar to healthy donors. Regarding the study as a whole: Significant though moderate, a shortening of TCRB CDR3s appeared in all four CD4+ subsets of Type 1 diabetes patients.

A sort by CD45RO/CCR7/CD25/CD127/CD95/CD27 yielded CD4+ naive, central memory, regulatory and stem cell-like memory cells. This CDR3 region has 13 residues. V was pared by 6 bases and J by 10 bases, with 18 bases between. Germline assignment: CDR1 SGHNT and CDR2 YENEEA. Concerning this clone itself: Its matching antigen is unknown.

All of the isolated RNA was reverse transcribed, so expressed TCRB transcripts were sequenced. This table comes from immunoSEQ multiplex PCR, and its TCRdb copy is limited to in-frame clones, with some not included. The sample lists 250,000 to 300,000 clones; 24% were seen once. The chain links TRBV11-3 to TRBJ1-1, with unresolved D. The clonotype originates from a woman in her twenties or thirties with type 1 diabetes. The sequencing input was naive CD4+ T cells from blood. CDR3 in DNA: TGTGCCAGCAGTACCATCGGACCTAGCAGAGCTTTCTTT. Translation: CASSTIGPSRAFF. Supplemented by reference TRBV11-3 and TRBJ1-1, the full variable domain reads EAGVVQSPRYKIIEKKQPVAFWCNPISGHNTLYWYLQNLGQGPELLIRYENEEAVDDSQLPKDRFSAERLKGVDSTLKIQPAELGDSAVYLCASSTIGPSRAFFGQGTRLTVV.